Sequencing of this T cell receptor beta chain was carried out in a study of T cells after yellow fever vaccination. Each CDR3 protein gets one entry after TCRdb re-called the 5' RACE reads with MiXCR. The repertoire consists of hundreds of thousands of distinct CDR3 sequences, with around an eighth occurring once and the leading ten covering about 15%. Per germline, CDR1 SGHDT and CDR2 YYEEEE. Deletions cut 4 bases from V and 6 bases from J, with 15 bases between. CDR3 size: 14 residues. This clonotype was counted only a few times. Specimen: PBMCs, collected on the day of the yellow fever booster vaccination. The sequence was obtained from a man aged 25 to 45 who received the YFV17D yellow fever vaccine. The gene calls are TRBV5-6 and TRBJ2-3; D not resolved. CDR3 region: CASSRRDSGDTQYF. The CDR3 nucleotides are TGTGCCAGCAGCAGACGAGACTCCGGCGATACGCAGTATTTT.